This T cell receptor (beta chain) comes out of a study of identical twins. A universal primer site came from template switching; cDNA carried unique molecular identifiers. TCRdb processed the 5' RACE reads anew with MiXCR; each CDR3 protein has one entry. In the table there are 450,000 or so distinct CDR3 sequences, approximately 24% of which are singletons. This clonotype was seen a single time. The junction differs from germline at one of its ends, possibly a read error. Healthy Caucasians provided all donations. The CDR3 has 13 amino acids. The germline V gene encodes CDR1 MGHRA and CDR2 YSYEKL. This sample also belongs to another study, concerning T cells expressing NK-cell markers. That study reports: One of eight sequenced donors was HCMV-seronegative; the other seven were seropositive. NKG2C+ dominant clonotypes from 6 or 7 donors made up about 1.0-8% of CD8+ T cells.

This chain connects TRBV4-1 to TRBJ2-1; D may correspond to TRBD1 or TRBD2 (5 bases each). The TCR sequence derives from a woman aged 18-29 years in good health. Sequenced input: CD4+ T cells sorted from blood. The CDR3 DNA sequence: TGCGCCAGCAGCCCAGGGAGATACACTGAGCAGTTCTTC. It translates to CASSPGRYTEQFF.